Given below is one T cell receptor (beta chain) in context. Its antigen remains unidentified. Method: immunoSEQ multiplex PCR; TCRdb's copy keeps in-frame clones and lacks some. The sample includes 95,000 to 100,000 clones, about 81% seen only once; the top ten take 13% to 15%. The ends were cut back, 3 bases at V and 2 bases at J, with 7 bases in the middle. The CDR3 covers 13 residues. Germline lookup yields CDR1 SEHNR and CDR2 FQNEAQ (reference sequence). The data were taken from a study of T cell responses to AZD1222 COVID-19 vaccine. Findings of the study overall: CD4 TCRs linked to vaccination spanned spike, dominating at 160-218 and 743-854. The donor group comprised mostly white British people and more females; the analysis possibly underestimated clonal diversity.

This clonotype was sampled from an adult who received the AZD1222 COVID-19 vaccine. The sample here was peripheral blood, taken 28 days after the second AZD1222 dose. The chain carries TRBV7-9 and TRBJ2-5, with D possibly being TRBD1 (6 bases). Here the CDR3 reads CASSFQGQETQYF. CDR3 in DNA: TGTGCCAGCAGCTTTCAGGGGCAAGAGACCCAGTACTTC. Based on the CDR3 plus reference TRBV7-9 and TRBJ2-5, the full variable domain is DTGVSQNPRHKITKRGQNVTFRCDPISEHNRLYWYRQTLGQGPEFLTYFQNEAQLEKSRLLSDRFSAERPKGSFSTLEIQRTEQGDSAMYLCASSFQGQETQYFGPGTRLLVL.